This T cell receptor (beta chain) is from a study of T cell repertoires in cytomegalovirus infection. Study context: Recently identified HLA-C-restricted CMV epitopes were used, and well-studied HLA-B-restricted CMV epitopes were used as well. Matching HLA type, along with CMV infection, was indicated by public TCR beta signatures. General observations from the study: Frequencies of public TCR beta families were cumulated, and this identified carriers of CMV plus the relevant HLA. HLA-C-restricted CMV-specific TCR beta clonotypes were dominant in the ex vivo response.

Details on this clonotype: What it binds is unknown.

V shed 0 bases and J shed 0 bases, with 12 bases lying between them. The CDR3 contains 17 residues. CDR1 is LGHNA and CDR2 is YNFKEQ in the germline V gene. TCRdb independently ran MiXCR on the reads; one entry per CDR3 protein. Among about 920,000 distinct CDR3 sequences listed, roughly 30% were seen once. The material sequenced was cultured CD8+ T cells from PBMCs, taken from culture after CMV antigen stimulation. The source is a human donor in good health (CMV status not recorded). Some clones in this sample may be carry-over from other donors' samples. The V and J genes are TRBV4-2 and TRBJ2-1; D remains ambiguous. The CDR3 bases are TGTGCCAGCAGCCAAGATTCCCTCCTGAGCTCCTACAATGAGCAGTTCTTC. It is translated as CASSQDSLLSSYNEQFF.